These 26 T cell receptor beta chains share one sample of origin, sequenced in a study of T cell repertoires in cytomegalovirus infection. TCRdb independently ran MiXCR on the reads; one entry per CDR3 protein. The sample records about 440,000 distinct CDR3 sequences, roughly a third being singletons. Sequences were obtained from PBMCs. Every receptor here comes from a human donor in good health (CMV status not recorded). Some clones in this sample may be carry-over from other donors' samples.

The rearrangement links TRBV4-1 to TRBJ1-6; TRBD1 aligns across 9 bases. V was pared by 3 bases and J by 10 bases, with 1 base of the junction left unmatched. Germline V gene data show CDR1 as MGHRA and CDR2 as YSYEKL. The CDR3 runs to 13 residues. The CDR3 here is CASSHGQGSPLHF. The CDR3 nucleotides read TGCGCCAGCAGCCACGGACAGGGGTCACCCCTCCACTTT.

CDR3 DNA sequence: TGTGCCAGCAGTTCTCGACAGTACTCCTACGAGCAGTACTTC. It yields the protein CASSSRQYSYEQYF. This chain joins TRBV6-6 and TRBJ2-7; D is perhaps TRBD1 (5 bases). Trimming cost V 4 bases and J 0 bases, with 10 bases left between them. Germline V gene lookup returns CDR1 MNHNY and CDR2 SVGAGI (reference sequence). The CDR3 has 14 residues.

As to this clonotype: A single base separates this from a much larger clone, so it may be a read error. Given the absence of the conserved phenylalanine or tryptophan at the CDR3 end, a read error is likely. The V call is TRBV7-9, the J call TRBJ2-3; no clear D gene. The germline V and J ends were trimmed by 0 bases and 0 bases, with 7 bases remaining between them. CDR3 size: 15 residues. Germline lookup yields CDR1 SEHNR and CDR2 FQNEAQ (reference sequence). CDR3 nucleotides: TGTGCCAGCAGCTTAGCTCTCGTTAGCACAGATACGCAGTATTTG. Translation: CASSLALVSTDTQYL.

In this sample, this clonotype turned up a few times. The chain recombines TRBV7-6 with TRBJ2-7; D is unclear. From germline, CDR1 is SGHVS and CDR2 FNYEAQ. CDR3 length: 13 residues. V lost 5 bases and J lost 4, with 12 bases in between. The CDR3 spells CASSAGRPYEQYF. The CDR3, as DNA: TGTGCCAGCAGCGCCGGACGGCCTTACGAGCAGTACTTC.

The rearrangement links TRBV4-3 to TRBJ1-4; perhaps TRBD1 as D (6 bases). This CDR3 is 16 amino acids long. Deletions cut 0 bases from V and 0 bases from J, with 8 bases between. Germline CDR1 LGHNA, CDR2 YSLEER. DNA for the CDR3: TGCGCCAGCAGCCAAGAAGGGACACCAACTAATGAAAAACTGTTTTTT. Its translation is CASSQEGTPTNEKLFF.

This clonotype is a singleton in its sample. J is TRBJ2-1 and V is TRBV11-2; D could derive from TRBD1 or TRBD2 (5 bases each). CDR1 SGHAT and CDR2 FQNNGV come from the germline V gene. V was clipped by 5 bases and J by 1 base, with 15 bases between them. This CDR3 contains 16 residues. Here the CDR3 reads CASSRPTGLSYNEQFF. The CDR3 DNA is TGTGCCAGCAGCCGACCGACGGGGCTATCCTACAATGAGCAGTTCTTC.

The genes are TRBV5-6 and TRBJ1-1; unclear D gene. This CDR3 region has 14 residues. Germline CDR1 and CDR2: SGHDT and YYEEEE. Between the trimmed V and J ends, which lost 2 bases and 3 bases, there was a span of 11 bases. The CDR3 spells CASSLGRTDTEAFF. The CDR3 nucleotides are TGTGCCAGCAGCTTAGGAAGGACCGACACTGAAGCTTTCTTT. Full variable domain (remainder filled in from reference TRBV5-6 and TRBJ1-1): DAGVTQSPTHLIKTRGQQVTLRCSPKSGHDTVSWYQQALGQGPQFIFQYYEEEERQRGNFPDRFSGHQFPNYSSELNVNALLLGDSALYLCASSLGRTDTEAFFGQGTRLTVV.

The chain is built from TRBV6-2 or TRBV6-3 and TRBJ2-1, with 7 bases lining up with TRBD1. This CDR3 comprises 15 residues. The J segment lost 4 bases and the V segment lost 6 bases, leaving 9 bases of the junction unmatched. CDR1 is MNHEY, CDR2 SVGEGT, per germline. This CDR3 reads CASRPTGKWYNEQFF. The CDR3, as DNA: TGTGCCAGCAGGCCGACAGGGAAATGGTACAATGAGCAGTTCTTC.

The chain combines TRBV6-2 or TRBV6-3 with TRBJ1-5; 7 bases agree with TRBD1. Germline V gene lookup returns CDR1 MNHEY and CDR2 SVGEGT. This CDR3 has 15 residues. The V and J ends lost 6 bases and 1 base, in that order; junction bases with no gene match: 6. CDR3 in amino acids: CASRPLGQSNQPQHF. CDR3 in DNA: TGTGCCAGCAGACCACTGGGACAGAGCAATCAGCCCCAGCATTTT.

This clonotype was observed at least ten times. The chain is built from TRBV6-1 and TRBJ1-3, with no clear D. Trimming took 4 bases from V and 3 from J, leaving 1 base between them. The V gene's germline CDR1 is MNHNS and CDR2 SASEGT. The CDR3 is made up of 11 amino acids. CDR3 residues: CASSVGNTIYF. The CDR3 nucleotides are TGTGCCAGCAGTGTTGGAAACACCATATATTTT.

This clonotype was seen a handful of times. With a much larger clone just one base away, this may be a read error. This CDR3 fails to terminate in the conserved phenylalanine or tryptophan, so it likely reflects a read error. The chain joins TRBV7-2 to TRBJ2-1; 8 nucleotides align to TRBD2. The germline V gene encodes CDR1 SGHTA and CDR2 FQGNSA. This CDR3 contains 16 residues. With V trimmed by 0 bases and J by 9 bases, 10 bases remained unmatched. For the CDR3, the DNA is TGTGCCAGCAGCTTAGCGAACGGGGGGGCCCAAGGTGAGCAGTTCTTA. The encoded protein is CASSLANGGAQGEQFL.

This clonotype was found many times. The rearrangement uses TRBV7-8 and TRBJ2-5; 9 nucleotides line up with TRBD2. Germline V gene data show CDR1 as SGHVS and CDR2 as FQNEAQ. The CDR3 sequence is 17 residues long. The trim removed 2 bases at V and 6 bases at J, leaving 13 bases unmatched. CDR3 residues: CASSLTGLARPFKTQYF. The CDR3 DNA follows: TGTGCCAGCAGCTTAACCGGACTAGCGCGGCCTTTCAAGACCCAGTACTTC.

The chain joins TRBV7-2 to TRBJ2-5, with D possibly matching TRBD2 (5 bases). CDR3 size: 16 residues. Looked up from germline, CDR1 is SGHTA and CDR2 is FQGNSA. V lost 5 bases, J lost 5 bases, and 21 bases lay in between. The DNA of the CDR3 is TGTGCCAGCAGCCCGGAGGACCGGGAATTTAGTGAGACCCAGTACTTC. It yields the protein CASSPEDREFSETQYF.

J is TRBJ1-4 and V is TRBV3-1; maybe TRBD1 (6 bases). This CDR3 comprises 14 residues. Germline V gene lookup returns CDR1 LGHDT and CDR2 YNNKEL (reference sequence). V shed 5 bases and J shed 3 bases, with 10 bases lying between them. The chain's CDR3 is CASSFDRPNEKLFF. As DNA, the CDR3 is TGTGCCAGCAGCTTTGACAGGCCTAATGAAAAACTGTTTTTT.

This clonotype has a handful of counts. V and J are TRBV7-8 and TRBJ1-6; 8 bases align to TRBD1. The length of the CDR3 is 15 residues. CDR1 and CDR2 from the germline V gene are SGHVS and FQNEAQ. Trimming took 5 bases from V and 6 from J; bases not matched to a gene: 6. CDR3 amino acids: CASSERTGTNSPLHF. CDR3 in DNA: TGTGCCAGCAGCGAACGGACAGGGACTAATTCACCCCTCCACTTT.

The chain combines TRBV20-1 with TRBJ1-4, with D possibly matching TRBD1 (6 bases). Trimming left V 0 bases short and J 5 bases short, with 13 bases between. CDR3 size: 15 residues. The germline gives CDR1 DFQATT, CDR2 SNEGSKA (reference sequence). CDR3 amino acids: CSARDHRVENEKLFF. Written as DNA, the CDR3 is TGCAGTGCTAGAGACCACAGGGTAGAGAATGAAAAACTGTTTTTT.

The rearrangement uses TRBV11-2 and TRBJ2-7, with 7 bases fitting TRBD1. The V gene end was trimmed by 6 bases and the J gene end by 4 bases; junction bases not matched to a gene: 12. Germline CDR1 reads SGHAT; CDR2 reads FQNNGV. The CDR3 totals 15 residues. The DNA for the CDR3 is TGTGCCAGCAGTTCCGGCTACAGGGGCTCGTACGAGCAGTACTTC. Its translation is CASSSGYRGSYEQYF.

The rearrangement links TRBV29-1 to TRBJ2-7; 12 bases agree with TRBD2. Trimming cost V 6 bases and J 1 base; bases outside gene matches: 7. The CDR3 has 15 amino acids. The germline V gene encodes CDR1 SQVTM and CDR2 ANQGSEA. The CDR3, as DNA: TGCAGCGTCGTAGGACTAGCGGGATGGTCCTACGAGCAGTACTTC. This sequence encodes CSVVGLAGWSYEQYF.

The rearrangement joins TRBV24-1 to TRBJ1-5; D might be TRBD1 (5 bases). The CDR3 is 15 residues long. Trimming removed 9 bases from V and 4 bases from J, with 18 bases in between. Germline assignment: CDR1 KGHDR and CDR2 SFDVKD. The CDR3 nucleotides read TGTGCCACCGCACCGCCCCGGGGGAAAAATCAGCCCCAGCATTTT. Translation: CATAPPRGKNQPQHF.

This clonotype has ten or more counts. The chain is built from TRBV24-1 and TRBJ2-3; D possibly corresponds to TRBD1 (6 bases). The CDR3 consists of 18 residues. Trimming took off 5 bases at V and 2 bases at J, with 22 bases between the two ends. Looked up from germline, CDR1 is KGHDR and CDR2 is SFDVKD. The CDR3 protein is CATSASLGQRTYTDTQYF. CDR3 nucleotides: TGTGCCACCAGTGCCTCTCTGGGACAAAGGACTTACACAGATACGCAGTATTTT.

Remarks on this clonotype: This may be a read error: a much more frequent sequence differs by one nucleotide. The chain has TRBV7-6 and TRBJ1-2; D not certain. Germline loops: CDR1 SGHVS, CDR2 FNYEAQ. The CDR3 contains 13 residues. CDR3 DNA sequence: TGTGCCAGCAGCTTAGCCGGTGGTTATGGCTACCCCTTC. Protein: CASSLAGGYGYPF.

This clonotype came up a few times. The chain has TRBV6-1 and TRBJ2-3; D is possibly TRBD1 (5 bases). The CDR3 covers 17 residues. CDR1 MNHNS and CDR2 SASEGT come from the germline V gene. Trimming left V 8 bases short and J 1 base short, with 22 bases between. CDR3: CASDRGGLDTRTDTQYF. DNA for the CDR3: TGTGCCAGCGATAGAGGTGGTCTGGACACCCGCACAGATACGCAGTATTTT.

This clonotype was detected a few times. The chain is built from TRBV6-1 and TRBJ1-5, with D possibly being TRBD1 (5 bases). The length of the CDR3 is 14 residues. V was clipped by 4 bases and J by 6 bases, with 13 bases between them. CDR1 and CDR2 from the germline V gene are MNHNS and SASEGT. The CDR3: CASSAGGVRQPQHF. Here the CDR3 DNA reads TGTGCCAGCAGTGCGGGGGGGGTACGTCAGCCCCAGCATTTT.

This clonotype was observed a single time. Its ends do not fully match the called genes, so a read error is possible. The rearrangement joins TRBV4-1 to TRBJ1-1, with D possibly matching TRBD1 (6 bases). The germline V gene encodes CDR1 MGHRA and CDR2 YSYEKL. The CDR3 covers 16 residues. CDR3: CASIQVQGFRGTEAFF. Here the CDR3 DNA reads TGCGCCAGCATCCAAGTCCAGGGGTTCCGGGGCACTGAAGCTTTCTTT.

Of note for this clonotype: One junction end does not reproduce the germline sequence, and a read error may be involved. The CDR3 nucleotides read TGTGCCAGCAGCAACGGGGGGCCCCAAGACGGTCAGCCCCCGCATTTT. It codes for CASSNGGPQDGQPPHF. This chain joins TRBV5-4 and TRBJ1-5; TRBD1 is a possible D gene (6 bases). Germline-derived CDR1 and CDR2 are SGHNT and YYREEE (reference sequence). The CDR3 has 16 residues. The variable domain in full, completed from reference TRBV5-4 and TRBJ1-5, reads ETGVTQSPTHLIKTRGQQVTLRCSSQSGHNTVSWYQQALGQGPQFIFQYYREEENGRGNFPPRFSGLQFPNYSSELNVNALELDDSALYLCASSNGGPQDGQPPHFGDGTRLSIL.

This chain joins TRBV4-3 and TRBJ2-3; 8 positions agree with TRBD2. The CDR3 is 17 amino acids. Germline lookup yields CDR1 LGHNA and CDR2 YSLEER. V shed 3 bases, J shed 4 bases, and the junction held 12 bases outside the gene matches. The CDR3 coding sequence is TGCGCCAGCAGCCAGAGGATTCGGGGGGGCGGGGCAGATACGCAGTATTTT. Protein: CASSQRIRGGGADTQYF.